This record looks at one TCR beta chain sequence and its context. The antigen is not known. The junction departs from germline at one end; a sequencing error may be responsible. TCRdb's copy holds only in-frame clones and misses some; the assay was immunoSEQ multiplex PCR. The data contain approximately 140,000 clones, about 93% of them seen just once; the ten biggest clones take up 3% to 3.5%. The CDR3 runs to 14 residues. CDR1 is SGHRS and CDR2 is YFSETQ in the germline V gene. These data belong to a study of T cell responses to AZD1222 COVID-19 vaccine. General study results and limits: Distributed over spike, vaccine-associated CD4 TCRs predominated at 160-218 and 743-854. Seropositive AZD1222 recipients at baseline numbered only five or six.

This chain uses TRBV5-1 with TRBJ1-1; no definite D call. The starting material was peripheral blood, obtained 28 days after the second AZD1222 dose. The receptor was isolated from an adult who received the AZD1222 COVID-19 vaccine. CDR3 in DNA: TGCGCCAGCACCTTGAACCAGGTGAACACTGAAGCTTTCTTT. The encoded protein is CASTLNQVNTEAFF.